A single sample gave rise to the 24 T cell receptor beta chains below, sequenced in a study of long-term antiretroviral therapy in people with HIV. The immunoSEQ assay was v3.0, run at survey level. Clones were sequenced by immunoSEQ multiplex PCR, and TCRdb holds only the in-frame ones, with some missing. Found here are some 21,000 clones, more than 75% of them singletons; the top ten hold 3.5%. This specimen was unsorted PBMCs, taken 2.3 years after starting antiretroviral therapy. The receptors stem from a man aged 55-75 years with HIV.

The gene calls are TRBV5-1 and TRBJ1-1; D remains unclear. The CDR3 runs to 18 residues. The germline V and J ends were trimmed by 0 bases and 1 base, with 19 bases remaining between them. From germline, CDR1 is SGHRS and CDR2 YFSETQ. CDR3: CASSLGGMKGPRNTEAFF. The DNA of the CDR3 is TGCGCCAGCAGCTTGGGGGGAATGAAGGGTCCGAGGAACACTGAAGCTTTCTTT.

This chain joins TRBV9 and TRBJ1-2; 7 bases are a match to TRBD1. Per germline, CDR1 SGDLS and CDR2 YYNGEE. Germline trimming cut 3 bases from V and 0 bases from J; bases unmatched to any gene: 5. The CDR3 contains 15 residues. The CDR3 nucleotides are TGTGCCAGCAGCGGTTGGGACAGAGCTAACTATGGCTACACCTTC. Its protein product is CASSGWDRANYGYTF. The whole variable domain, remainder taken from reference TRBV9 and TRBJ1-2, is DSGVTQTPKHLITATGQRVTLRCSPRSGDLSVYWYQQSLDQGLQFLIQYYNGEERAKGNILERFSAQQFPDLHSELNLSSLELGDSALYFCASSGWDRANYGYTFGSGTRLTVV.

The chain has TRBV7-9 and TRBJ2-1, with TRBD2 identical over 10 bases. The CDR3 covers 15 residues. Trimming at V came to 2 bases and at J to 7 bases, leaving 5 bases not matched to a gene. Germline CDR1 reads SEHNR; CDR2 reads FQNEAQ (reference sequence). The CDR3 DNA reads TGTGCCAGCAGCTTAAGTACTAGCGGGGCGAATGAGCAGTTCTTC. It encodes CASSLSTSGANEQFF. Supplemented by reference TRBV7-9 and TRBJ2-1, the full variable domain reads DTGVSQNPRHKITKRGQNVTFRCDPISEHNRLYWYRQTLGQGPEFLTYFQNEAQLEKSRLLSDRFSAERPKGSFSTLEIQRTEQGDSAMYLCASSLSTSGANEQFFGPGTRLTVL.

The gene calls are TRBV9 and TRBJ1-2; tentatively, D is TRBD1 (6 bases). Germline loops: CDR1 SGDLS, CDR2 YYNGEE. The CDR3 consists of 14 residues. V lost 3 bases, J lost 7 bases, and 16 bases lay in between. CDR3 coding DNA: TGTGCCAGCAGCGGCTTGGGGGGGCCGGGTGGCTACACCTTC. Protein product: CASSGLGGPGGYTF.

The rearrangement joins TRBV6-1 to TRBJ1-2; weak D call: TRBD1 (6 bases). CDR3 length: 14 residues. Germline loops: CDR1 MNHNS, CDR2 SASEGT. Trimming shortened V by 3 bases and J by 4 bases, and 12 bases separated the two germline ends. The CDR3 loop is CASSDPGGPYGYTF. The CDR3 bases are TGTGCCAGCAGTGATCCGGGGGGCCCCTATGGCTACACCTTC.

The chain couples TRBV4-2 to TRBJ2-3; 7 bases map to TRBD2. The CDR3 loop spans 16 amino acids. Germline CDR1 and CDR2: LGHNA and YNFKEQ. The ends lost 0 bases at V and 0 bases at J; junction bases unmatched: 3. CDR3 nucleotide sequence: TGTGCCAGCAGCCAAGAGCCTAGCGGCAGCACAGATACGCAGTATTTT. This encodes CASSQEPSGSTDTQYF.

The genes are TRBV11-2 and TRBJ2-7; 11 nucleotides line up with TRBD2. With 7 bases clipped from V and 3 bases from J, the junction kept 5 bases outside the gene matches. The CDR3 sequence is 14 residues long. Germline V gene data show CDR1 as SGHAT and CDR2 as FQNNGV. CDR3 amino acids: CASTLAGGDYEQYF. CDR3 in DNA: TGTGCCAGCACCCTAGCGGGAGGAGACTACGAGCAGTACTTC.

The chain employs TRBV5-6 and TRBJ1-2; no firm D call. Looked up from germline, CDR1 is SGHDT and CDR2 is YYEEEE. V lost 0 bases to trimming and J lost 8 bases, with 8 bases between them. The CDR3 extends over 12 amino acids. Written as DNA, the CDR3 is TGTGCCAGCAGCTTGGGGGAAGCCGGCTACACCTTC. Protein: CASSLGEAGYTF.

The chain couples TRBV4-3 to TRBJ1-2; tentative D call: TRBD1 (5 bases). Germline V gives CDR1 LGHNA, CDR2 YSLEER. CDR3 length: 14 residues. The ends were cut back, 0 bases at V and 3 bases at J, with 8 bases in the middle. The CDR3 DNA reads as TGCGCCAGCAGCCAAGACGGGGCGTACTATGGCTACACCTTC. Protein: CASSQDGAYYGYTF.

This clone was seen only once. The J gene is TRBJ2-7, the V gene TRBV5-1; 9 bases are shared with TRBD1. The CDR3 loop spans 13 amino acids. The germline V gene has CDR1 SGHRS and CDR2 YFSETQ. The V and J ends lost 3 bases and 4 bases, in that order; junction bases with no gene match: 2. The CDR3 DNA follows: TGCGCCAGCAGCTGGGACAGGGCGTACGAGCAGTACTTC. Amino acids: CASSWDRAYEQYF.

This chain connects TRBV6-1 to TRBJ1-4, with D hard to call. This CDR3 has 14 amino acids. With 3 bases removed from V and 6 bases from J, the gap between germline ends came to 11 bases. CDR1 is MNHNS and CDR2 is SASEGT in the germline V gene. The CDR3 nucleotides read TGTGCCAGCAGTGAGGGGTCGAGGGATGAAAAACTGTTTTTT. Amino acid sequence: CASSEGSRDEKLFF.

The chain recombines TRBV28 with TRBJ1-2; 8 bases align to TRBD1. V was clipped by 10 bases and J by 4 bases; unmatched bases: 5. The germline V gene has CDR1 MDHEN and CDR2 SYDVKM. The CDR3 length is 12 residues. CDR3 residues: CATLDRVYGYTF. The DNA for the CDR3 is TGTGCCACCTTGGACAGGGTCTATGGCTACACCTTC.

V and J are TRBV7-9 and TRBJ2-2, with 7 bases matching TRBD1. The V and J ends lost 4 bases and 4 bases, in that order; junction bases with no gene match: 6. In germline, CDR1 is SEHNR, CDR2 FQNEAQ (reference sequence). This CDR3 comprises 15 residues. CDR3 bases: TGTGCCAGCAGCTCGGCGACAGGGTCCACCGGGGAGCTGTTTTTT. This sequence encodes CASSSATGSTGELFF.

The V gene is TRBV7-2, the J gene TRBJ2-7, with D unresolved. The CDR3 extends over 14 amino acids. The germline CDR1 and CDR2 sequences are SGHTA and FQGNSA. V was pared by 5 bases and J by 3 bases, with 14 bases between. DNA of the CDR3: TGTGCCAGCAGCCCGAGCCTTGGGAACTACGAGCAGTACTTC. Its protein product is CASSPSLGNYEQYF.

The CDR3, as DNA: TGTGCCAGCAGCTTACTGGGAGGGGGTGTGAGCACCGGGGAGCTGTTTTTT. This sequence encodes CASSLLGGGVSTGELFF. The chain has TRBV11-3 and TRBJ2-2, with D tentatively TRBD2 (7 bases). The CDR3 consists of 17 residues. The germline CDR1 and CDR2 sequences are SGHNT and YENEEA. With 2 bases removed from V and 4 bases from J, the gap between germline ends came to 17 bases.

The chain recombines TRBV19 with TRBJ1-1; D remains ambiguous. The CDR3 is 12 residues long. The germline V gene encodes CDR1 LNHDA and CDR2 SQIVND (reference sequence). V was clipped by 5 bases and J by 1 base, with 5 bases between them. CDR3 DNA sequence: TGTGCCAGTAGTTACTCGAACACTGAAGCTTTCTTT. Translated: CASSYSNTEAFF.

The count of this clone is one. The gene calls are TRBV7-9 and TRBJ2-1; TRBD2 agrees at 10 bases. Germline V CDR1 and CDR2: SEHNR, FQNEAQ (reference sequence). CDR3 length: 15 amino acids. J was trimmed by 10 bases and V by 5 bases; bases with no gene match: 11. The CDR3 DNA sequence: TGTGCCAGCAGCAAAGAGGCTAGCGGGAGTAAGGAGCAGTTCTTC. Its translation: CASSKEASGSKEQFF.

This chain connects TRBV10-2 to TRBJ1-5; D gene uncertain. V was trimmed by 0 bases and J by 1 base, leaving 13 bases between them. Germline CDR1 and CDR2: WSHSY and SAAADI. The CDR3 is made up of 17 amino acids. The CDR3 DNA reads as TGCGCCAGCAGTGAGTCGAGAGGGTCCGGGAGCAATCAGCCCCAGCATTTT. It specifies CASSESRGSGSNQPQHF.

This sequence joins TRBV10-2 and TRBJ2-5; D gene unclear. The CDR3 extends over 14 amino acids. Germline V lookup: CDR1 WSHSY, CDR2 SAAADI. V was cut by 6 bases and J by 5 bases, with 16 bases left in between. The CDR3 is CASRVSGAGETQYF. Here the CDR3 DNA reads TGCGCCAGCAGAGTTTCGGGTGCTGGGGAGACCCAGTACTTC.

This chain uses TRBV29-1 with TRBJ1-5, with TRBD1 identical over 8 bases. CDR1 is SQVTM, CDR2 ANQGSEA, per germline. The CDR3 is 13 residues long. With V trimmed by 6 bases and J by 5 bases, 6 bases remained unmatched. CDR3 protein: CSVGQGWDQPQHF. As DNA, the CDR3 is TGCAGCGTAGGACAGGGATGGGATCAGCCCCAGCATTTT.

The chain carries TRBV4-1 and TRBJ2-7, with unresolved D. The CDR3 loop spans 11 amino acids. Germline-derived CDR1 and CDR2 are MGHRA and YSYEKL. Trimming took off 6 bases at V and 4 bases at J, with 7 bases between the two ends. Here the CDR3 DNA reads TGCGCCAGCAGTCAGGAGTACGAGCAGTACTTC. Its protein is CASSQEYEQYF.

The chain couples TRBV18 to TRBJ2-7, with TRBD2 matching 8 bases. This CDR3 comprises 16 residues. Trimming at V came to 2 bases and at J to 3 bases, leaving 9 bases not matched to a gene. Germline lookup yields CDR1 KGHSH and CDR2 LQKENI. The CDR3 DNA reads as TGTGCCAGCTCACCAGGGGGCCGGGGGGGGCTCTACGAGCAGTACTTC. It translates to CASSPGGRGGLYEQYF.

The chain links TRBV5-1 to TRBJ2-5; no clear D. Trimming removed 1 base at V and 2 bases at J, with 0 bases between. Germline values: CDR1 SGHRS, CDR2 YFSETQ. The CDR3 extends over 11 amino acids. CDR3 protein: CASSLQETQYF. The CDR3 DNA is TGCGCCAGCAGCTTGCAAGAGACCCAGTACTTC.

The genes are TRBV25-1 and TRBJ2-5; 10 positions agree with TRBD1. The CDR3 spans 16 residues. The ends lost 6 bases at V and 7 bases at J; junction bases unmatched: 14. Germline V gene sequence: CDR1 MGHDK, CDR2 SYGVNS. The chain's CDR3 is CASSPQWDRGSRTQYF. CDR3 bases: TGTGCCAGCAGCCCCCAGTGGGACAGGGGTTCTCGGACCCAGTACTTC.